This TCR beta chain was found in a study of blood T cell repertoires in COVID-19. Overall study: Sites in the United States, Italy and Spain provided acute and convalescent COVID-19 samples. T cells, B-cell-depleted T cells, or PBMCs provided the cDNA or gDNA that served as material.

Original data processing: Estimates of nucleated cell counts were drawn from the amplification of reference gene primers. TCRdb keeps only in-frame clones here, not all; method: immunoSEQ multiplex PCR. D and trimming come from the DNA, and the V and J calls and clone size come from that table. Here the sample spans some 220,000 clones, less than 90% being singletons. The CDR3 is made up of 14 amino acids. CDR1 is MNHEY, CDR2 SVGAGI, per germline. V was trimmed by 9 bases and J by 0 bases, leaving 12 bases between them. The sequenced material came from peripheral blood. The TCR was taken from a woman in her sixties or seventies who had recovered from COVID-19. The rearrangement links TRBV6-5 to TRBJ1-3; no firm D call. CDR3 in amino acids: CASGRLSSGNTIYF. CDR3 in DNA: TGTGCCAGTGGGAGGTTGAGCTCTGGAAACACCATATATTTT.